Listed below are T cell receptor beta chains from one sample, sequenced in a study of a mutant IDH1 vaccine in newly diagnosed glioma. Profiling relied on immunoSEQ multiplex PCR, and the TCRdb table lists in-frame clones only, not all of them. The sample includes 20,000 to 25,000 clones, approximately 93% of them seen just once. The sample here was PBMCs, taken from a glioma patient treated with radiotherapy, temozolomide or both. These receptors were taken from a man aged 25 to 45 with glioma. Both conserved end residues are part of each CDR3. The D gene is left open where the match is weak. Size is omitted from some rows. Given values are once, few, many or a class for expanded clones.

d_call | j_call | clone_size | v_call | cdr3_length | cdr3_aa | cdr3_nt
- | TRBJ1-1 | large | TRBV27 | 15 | CASSWDGGENTEAFF | TGTGCCAGCAGTTGGGACGGCGGGGAGAACACTGAAGCTTTCTTT
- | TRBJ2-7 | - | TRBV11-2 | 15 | CASSLSLRRFNEQYF | TGTGCCAGCAGCTTGAGCTTAAGGAGGTTCAACGAGCAGTACTTC
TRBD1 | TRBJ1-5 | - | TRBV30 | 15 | CAWSVLGQGSQPQHF | TGTGCCTGGAGTGTGTTGGGACAGGGTAGTCAGCCCCAGCATTTT
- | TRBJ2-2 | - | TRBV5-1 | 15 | CASTVTAARTGELFF | TGCGCCAGCACGGTGACAGCTGCGAGGACCGGGGAGCTGTTTTTT
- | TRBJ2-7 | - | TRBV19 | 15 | CASSISAQSFYEQYF | TGTGCCAGTAGTATATCAGCACAGTCCTTCTACGAGCAGTACTTC
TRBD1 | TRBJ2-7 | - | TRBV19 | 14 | CASSKGQAFYEQYF | TGTGCCAGTAGTAAGGGACAGGCCTTCTACGAGCAGTACTTC
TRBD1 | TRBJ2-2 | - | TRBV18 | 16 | CASSPLGTGFTGELFF | TGTGCCAGCTCACCACTTGGGACAGGGTTCACCGGGGAGCTGTTTTTT
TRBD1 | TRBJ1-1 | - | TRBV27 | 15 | CASSLGRAGGTEAFF | TGTGCCAGCAGTTTAGGGCGGGCAGGGGGCACTGAAGCTTTCTTT
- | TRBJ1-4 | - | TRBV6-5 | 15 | CASSYVGEINEKLFF | TGTGCCAGCAGTTACGTGGGGGAGATCAATGAAAAACTGTTTTTT
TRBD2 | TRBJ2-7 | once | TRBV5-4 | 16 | CASSLPQREGGYEQYF | TGTGCCAGCAGCTTGCCCCAGCGGGAGGGCGGGTACGAGCAGTACTTC
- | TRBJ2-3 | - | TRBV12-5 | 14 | CASGLRQGVDTQYF | TGTGCTAGTGGTTTGCGGCAGGGTGTTGATACGCAGTATTTT
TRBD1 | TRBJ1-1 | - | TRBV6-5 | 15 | CASGDTGGFGTEAFF | TGTGCCAGCGGGGACACAGGGGGCTTTGGCACTGAAGCTTTCTTT
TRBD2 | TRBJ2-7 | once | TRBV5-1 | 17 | CASSPGTSGRSLYEQYF | TGCGCCAGCAGCCCTGGGACTAGCGGGCGTTCCCTCTACGAGCAGTACTTC
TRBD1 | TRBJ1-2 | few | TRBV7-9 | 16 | CASSSWVDRGNYGYTF | TGTGCCAGCAGCTCTTGGGTTGACAGGGGGAATTATGGCTACACCTTC
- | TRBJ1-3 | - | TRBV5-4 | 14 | CASSLMGSGNTIYF | TGTGCCAGCAGCTTGATGGGTTCTGGAAACACCATATATTTT
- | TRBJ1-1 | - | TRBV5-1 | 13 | CASSLGGLTEAFF | TGCGCCAGCAGCTTGGGAGGACTCACTGAAGCTTTCTTT
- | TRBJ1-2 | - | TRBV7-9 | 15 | CASSLVGVPNYGYTF | TGTGCCAGCAGCTTAGTGGGGGTCCCTAACTATGGCTACACCTTC
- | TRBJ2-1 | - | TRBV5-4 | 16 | CASSPSAGSSYNEQFF | TGTGCCAGCAGCCCCTCGGCGGGTAGCTCCTACAATGAGCAGTTCTTC
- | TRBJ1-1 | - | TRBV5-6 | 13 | CASSLPAGSEAFF | TGTGCCAGCAGCCTACCCGCGGGGAGTGAAGCTTTCTTT
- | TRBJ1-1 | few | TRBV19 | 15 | CASSWGGESVRGAFF | TGTGCCAGTAGTTGGGGCGGGGAGTCAGTTCGTGGAGCTTTCTTT
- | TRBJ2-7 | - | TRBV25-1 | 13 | CASSDPPREEQYF | TGTGCCAGCAGTGACCCGCCGCGAGAAGAGCAGTACTTC
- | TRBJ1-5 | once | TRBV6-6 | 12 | CASTIQGQPQHF | TGTGCCAGCACCATACAGGGTCAGCCCCAGCATTTT
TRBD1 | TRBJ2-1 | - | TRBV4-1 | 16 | CASRPIGAGGYNEQFF | TGCGCCAGCAGACCCATTGGGGCAGGGGGCTACAATGAGCAGTTCTTC
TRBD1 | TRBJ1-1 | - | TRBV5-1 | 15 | CASSLGDSLNTEAFF | TGCGCCAGCAGCTTGGGGGACAGCCTGAACACTGAAGCTTTCTTT
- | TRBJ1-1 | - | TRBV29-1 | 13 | CSVAGTQNTEAFF | TGCAGCGTTGCCGGGACACAGAACACTGAAGCTTTCTTT
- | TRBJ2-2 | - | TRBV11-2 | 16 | CASSLVWTASSGELFF | TGTGCCAGCAGCTTAGTCTGGACAGCCTCCTCCGGGGAGCTGTTTTTT
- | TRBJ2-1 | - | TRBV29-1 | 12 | CSVEFQNNEQFF | TGCAGCGTTGAGTTTCAGAACAATGAGCAGTTCTTC
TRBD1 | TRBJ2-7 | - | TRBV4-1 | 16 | CASSHSQGASPYEQYF | TGCGCCAGCAGCCACTCCCAGGGGGCCTCGCCCTACGAGCAGTACTTC
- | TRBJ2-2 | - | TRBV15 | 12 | CATSRDTGRLFF | TGTGCCACCAGCAGAGATACAGGACGGCTGTTTTTT
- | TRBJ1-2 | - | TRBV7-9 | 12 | CASSEGGRGYTF | TGTGCCAGCAGCGAAGGAGGGCGAGGCTACACCTTC
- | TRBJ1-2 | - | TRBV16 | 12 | CASSQTGNGYTF | TGTGCCAGCAGCCAGACGGGCAATGGCTACACCTTC
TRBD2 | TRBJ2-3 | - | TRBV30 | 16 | CAWSGGTSVVADTQYF | TGTGCCTGGAGTGGGGGGACTAGCGTTGTGGCCGATACGCAGTATTTT
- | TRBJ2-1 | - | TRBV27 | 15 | CASSLTGEGGNEQFF | TGTGCCAGCAGCCTAACAGGAGAGGGTGGCAATGAGCAGTTCTTC
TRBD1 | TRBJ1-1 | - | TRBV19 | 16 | CASSTIWTGTNTEAFF | TGTGCCAGTAGTACGATTTGGACAGGGACTAACACTGAAGCTTTCTTT
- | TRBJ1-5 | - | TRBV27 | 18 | CASSLSTSRGAVNQPQHF | TGTGCCAGCAGTTTATCCACATCGAGAGGGGCTGTCAACCAGCCCCAGCATTTT
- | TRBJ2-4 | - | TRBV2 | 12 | CASRDYLNIQYF | TGTGCCAGCAGGGACTACCTAAACATTCAGTACTTC
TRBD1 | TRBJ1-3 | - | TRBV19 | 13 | CASSRDSRNTIYF | TGTGCCAGTAGTAGGGACAGCCGAAACACCATATATTTT
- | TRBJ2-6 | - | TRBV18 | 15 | CASSLLGSGANVLTF | TGTGCCAGCTCACTTCTGGGCTCTGGGGCCAACGTCCTGACTTTC
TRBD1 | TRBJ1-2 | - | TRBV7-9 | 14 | CASSLNDRVGGYTF | TGTGCCAGCAGCTTAAACGACAGGGTTGGCGGCTACACCTTC
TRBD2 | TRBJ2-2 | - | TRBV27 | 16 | CASSFTSGSVAGELFF | TGTGCCAGCAGTTTTACTAGCGGGAGTGTCGCCGGGGAGCTGTTTTTT
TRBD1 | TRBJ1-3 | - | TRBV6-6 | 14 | CASSYDRVGNTIYF | TGTGCCAGCAGTTACGACAGGGTCGGAAACACCATATATTTT
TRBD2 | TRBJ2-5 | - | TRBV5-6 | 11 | CASSRSGAQYF | TGTGCCAGCAGTCGGAGCGGGGCCCAGTACTTC
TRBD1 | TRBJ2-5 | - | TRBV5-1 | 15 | CASSSTGGFEETQYF | TGCGCCAGCAGCTCGACAGGGGGTTTTGAAGAGACCCAGTACTTC
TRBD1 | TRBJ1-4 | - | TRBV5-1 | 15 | CASSLGVTGEEKLFF | TGCGCCAGCAGCTTGGGTGTGACAGGGGAAGAAAAACTGTTTTTT
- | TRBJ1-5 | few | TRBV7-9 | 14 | CASSLGQTNQPQHF | TGTGCCAGCAGCTTAGGCCAGACTAATCAGCCCCAGCATTTT
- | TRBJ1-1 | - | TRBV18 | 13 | CASSERPNTEAFF | TGTGCCAGCTCAGAGCGGCCGAACACTGAAGCTTTCTTT
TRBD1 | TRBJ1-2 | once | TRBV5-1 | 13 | CASSPTMTGSYTF | TGCGCCAGCAGCCCCACAATGACAGGGAGCTACACCTTC
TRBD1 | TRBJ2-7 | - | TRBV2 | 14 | CASGSQGLSYEQYF | TGTGCCAGCGGGTCACAGGGGTTATCCTACGAGCAGTACTTC
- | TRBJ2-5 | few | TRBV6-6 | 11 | CASSLGETQYF | TGTGCCAGCAGCCTTGGAGAGACCCAGTACTTC
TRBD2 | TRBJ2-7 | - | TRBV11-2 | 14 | CASSLPWTSYEQYF | TGTGCCAGCAGCTTGCCCTGGACTAGCTACGAGCAGTACTTC
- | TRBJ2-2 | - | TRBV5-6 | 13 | CASSPPEYGELFF | TGTGCCAGCAGCCCCCCAGAATATGGGGAGCTGTTTTTT
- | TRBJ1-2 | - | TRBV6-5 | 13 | CASSYSGQYGYTF | TGTGCCAGCAGTTACTCTGGACAGTATGGCTACACCTTC
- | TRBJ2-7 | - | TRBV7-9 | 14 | CASSPPTYSYEQYF | TGTGCCAGCAGCCCGCCTACCTACAGCTACGAGCAGTACTTC
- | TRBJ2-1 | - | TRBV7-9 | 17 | CASSLATYSGAYNEQFF | TGTGCCAGCAGCTTAGCGACTTATAGCGGAGCCTACAATGAGCAGTTCTTC